The 14 T cell receptor beta chains reported below all come from one sample, sequenced in a study of blood T cell repertoires in COVID-19. Assay: immunoSEQ multiplex PCR; the TCRdb copy retains only in-frame clones and omits some. The sample shows about 190,000 clones, roughly four fifths of them seen only once. The material sequenced was peripheral blood. The receptors stem from a woman in her fifties or sixties with acute or convalescent COVID-19.

The chain has TRBV6-5 and TRBJ1-4; 9 bases are a match to TRBD1. V lost 6 bases and J lost 8; bases outside the gene matches: 4. Germline lookup yields CDR1 MNHEY and CDR2 SVGAGI. CDR3 length: 13 amino acids. The CDR3 nucleotides read TGTGCCAGCAGGCGGGACAGGGCAGAAAAACTGTTTTTT. Amino acids: CASRRDRAEKLFF.

This clone has only a few counts. The CDR3, as DNA: TGTGCCAGCAGTCCAACCACGACAGGGGCCAATCAGCCCCAGCATTTT. Translating it yields CASSPTTTGANQPQHF. This chain uses TRBV27 with TRBJ1-5, with 8 bases aligning to TRBD1. V shed 5 bases and J 3 bases; nucleotides not matched to a gene: 9. Germline values: CDR1 MNHEY, CDR2 SMNVEV (reference sequence). The length of the CDR3 is 16 residues.

The V and J genes are TRBV21-1 and TRBJ2-7; the DNA was not compared with TRBD2, the D call given in the table. TRBV21-1 is a pseudogene locus. This CDR3 is 16 amino acids long. The CDR3 region is CASSYRRRGSPYEQYF. For the CDR3, the DNA is TGTGCCAGCAGCTACCGACGGCGGGGTTCCCCCTACGAGCAGTACTTC.

The V and J genes are TRBV14 and TRBJ1-1; possible D gene TRBD1, 5 bases. The CDR3 is 13 residues long. Germline V CDR1 and CDR2: SGHDN, FVKESK. Trimming removed 5 bases from V and 3 bases from J, with 10 bases in between. The CDR3 nucleotides are TGTGCCAGCAGCACGCAGGGATACACTGAAGCTTTCTTT. It is translated as CASSTQGYTEAFF.

The rearrangement joins TRBV11-3 to TRBJ2-3; the match to TRBD2 covers 7 bases. This CDR3 has 15 residues. J lost 2 bases, V lost 5 bases, and 7 bases had no gene match. The germline gives CDR1 SGHNT, CDR2 YENEEA. The CDR3 DNA follows: TGTGCCAGCAGCCGCCTGGGAGGGGCCACAGATACGCAGTATTTT. It codes for CASSRLGGATDTQYF.

The V call is TRBV7-9, the J call TRBJ2-7; 10 bases fit TRBD1. Germline trimming cut 6 bases from V and 5 bases from J; bases unmatched to any gene: 7. Germline V gives CDR1 SEHNR, CDR2 FQNEAQ (reference sequence). The CDR3 spans 14 residues. The CDR3 coding sequence is TGTGCCAGCAGGTTACCGGGACAGGGGCACGAGCAGTACTTC. This gives the protein CASRLPGQGHEQYF.

J is TRBJ2-1 and V is TRBV28; 9 bases map to TRBD1. The CDR3 has 17 residues. After removal of 5 bases from V and 8 bases from J, the junction contained 16 bases not matched to a gene. CDR1 is MDHEN, CDR2 SYDVKM, per germline. The chain's CDR3 is CASSPGQGRIGGDEQFF. In DNA form, the CDR3 reads TGTGCCAGCAGTCCTGGACAGGGGAGAATTGGTGGCGATGAGCAGTTCTTC.

The chain links TRBV14 to TRBJ2-7, with TRBD2 identical over 8 bases. Trimming removed 0 bases from V and 4 bases from J; junction bases left unmatched: 8. The germline V gene has CDR1 SGHDN and CDR2 FVKESK. The CDR3 covers 16 residues. CDR3 sequence reads: CASSQEGSGRLYEQYF. In nucleotides, the CDR3 is TGTGCCAGCAGCCAAGAGGGGAGCGGGAGATTGTACGAGCAGTACTTC.

The chain uses TRBV6-5 and TRBJ2-7, with 7 bases identical to TRBD2. V trimming: 6 bases; J trimming: 7 bases; junction bases outside the gene matches: 6. This CDR3 region has 12 residues. The germline gives CDR1 MNHEY, CDR2 SVGAGI. The CDR3 sequence: CASSLSGYEQYF. The CDR3 nucleotides read TGTGCCAGCAGCCTTAGCGGGTATGAGCAGTACTTC.

A single count supports this clone. This chain uses TRBV2 with TRBJ2-1; tentative D call: TRBD1 (6 bases). CDR3 length: 18 amino acids. In germline, CDR1 is SNHLY, CDR2 FYNNEI. Trimming removed 6 bases at V and 0 bases at J, with 21 bases between. As DNA, the CDR3 is TGTGCCAGCAGACAAGCCCGCGGACAGTCAAGCTCCTACAATGAGCAGTTCTTC. Protein: CASRQARGQSSSYNEQFF.

This chain links TRBV2 with TRBJ2-7; D is unclear. The CDR3 contains 12 residues. Trimming stripped 9 bases from V and 3 bases from J, with 12 bases between. Germline CDR1 and CDR2: SNHLY and FYNNEI. CDR3 region: CASSPSRYEQYF. The CDR3 nucleotides are TGTGCCAGTTCGCCTAGTCGCTACGAGCAGTACTTC.

The chain combines TRBV18 with TRBJ1-2, with unresolved D. Germline CDR1 is KGHSH and CDR2 is LQKENI. The V end lost 0 bases, the J end lost 2 bases, and 16 bases lay between the germline ends. The CDR3 consists of 17 residues. The CDR3 sequence: CASSPPVIGLLNYGYTF. The DNA of the CDR3 is TGTGCCAGCTCACCACCGGTGATCGGACTACTAAACTATGGCTACACCTTC.

This rearrangement joins TRBV11-3 to TRBJ2-1, with TRBD1 identical over 7 bases. CDR3 length equals 15 residues. V was clipped by 5 bases and J by 7 bases; unmatched bases: 11. Germline lookup yields CDR1 SGHNT and CDR2 YENEEA. CDR3 coding DNA: TGTGCCAGCAGCCCACAGGGGCTCCCTAGGAATGAGCAGTTCTTC. It specifies CASSPQGLPRNEQFF.

The J gene is TRBJ1-4, the V gene TRBV27; D is undetermined. V was cut by 5 bases and J by 3 bases, with 10 bases left in between. Germline values: CDR1 MNHEY, CDR2 SMNVEV (reference sequence). The CDR3 is made up of 14 amino acids. The chain's CDR3 is CASSPLPPNEKLFF. CDR3 coding DNA: TGTGCCAGCAGTCCCCTACCGCCTAATGAAAAACTGTTTTTT.